These 13 T cell receptor beta chains originate from one sample sequenced in a study of Tregs in tolerant kidney transplant recipients. Data came from immunoSEQ multiplex PCR; TCRdb stores just in-frame clones and leaves some out. The data contain tens of thousands of clones, 95% to 98% of them seen just once; the ten biggest clones take up 0.34%. The sequenced sample was Tregs from blood, obtained before the transplant. The receptors originated from a human donor who received a combined kidney and bone marrow transplant.

The rearrangement links TRBV7-8 to TRBJ2-7, with 7 positions matching TRBD2. The CDR3 sequence is 16 residues long. CDR1 is SGHVS and CDR2 is FQNEAQ in the germline V gene. With 0 bases clipped from V and 3 bases from J, the junction kept 8 bases outside the gene matches. CDR3 residues: CASSLAGLGRDYEQYF. CDR3 DNA: TGTGCCAGCAGCTTAGCGGGACTTGGGAGGGACTACGAGCAGTACTTC.

This chain joins TRBV30 and TRBJ2-3, with D perhaps TRBD2 (5 bases). The germline V and J ends were trimmed by 4 bases and 4 bases, with 12 bases remaining between them. This CDR3 is built from 13 residues. The germline gives CDR1 GTSNPN, CDR2 SVGIG (reference sequence). The CDR3 spells CAWTFGDPDTQYF. The CDR3 DNA sequence: TGTGCCTGGACTTTCGGGGATCCAGATACGCAGTATTTT.

The chain carries TRBV19 and TRBJ1-2; D not certain. There are 13 residues in the CDR3. V was clipped by 4 bases and J by 7 bases, with 13 bases between them. The V gene's germline CDR1 is LNHDA and CDR2 SQIVND (reference sequence). The CDR3 reads CASSTPAGGGYTF. CDR3 in DNA: TGTGCCAGTAGTACGCCGGCCGGAGGTGGCTACACCTTC.

The V gene is TRBV7-3, the J gene TRBJ2-2; unclear D gene. This CDR3 has 14 amino acids. From germline, CDR1 is SGHTA and CDR2 FQGTGA. V gave up 5 bases and J gave up 4 bases, with 11 bases separating them. The DNA of the CDR3 is TGTGCCAGCAGCCATACTGGTCTCACCGGGGAGCTGTTTTTT. Translated: CASSHTGLTGELFF.

The CDR3 DNA reads as TGCGCCAGCAGCTTGGGGGGAGCCGGGGAGCTGTTTTTT. This gives the protein CASSLGGAGELFF. The gene calls are TRBV5-1 and TRBJ2-2, with a possible D match to TRBD2 (5 bases). The CDR3 covers 13 residues. The V end lost 0 bases, the J end lost 6 bases, and 6 bases lay between the germline ends. Germline lookup yields CDR1 SGHRS and CDR2 YFSETQ.

V and J are TRBV18 and TRBJ2-7, with D maybe TRBD1 (5 bases). V gave up 1 base and J gave up 2 bases, with 15 bases separating them. CDR3 size: 16 residues. The germline V gene encodes CDR1 KGHSH and CDR2 LQKENI. CDR3 in amino acids: CASSPLFHRIPYEQYF. The DNA for the CDR3 is TGTGCCAGCTCACCACTCTTTCACAGGATCCCCTACGAGCAGTACTTC.

This sequence joins TRBV4-2 and TRBJ1-1, with D possibly being TRBD1 (6 bases). The CDR3 runs 14 residues. The V and J ends lost 4 bases and 0 bases respectively, with 9 bases between them. Germline assignment: CDR1 LGHNA and CDR2 YNFKEQ. The CDR3 is CASSRGTLNTEAFF. The CDR3 DNA reads as TGTGCCAGCAGCCGAGGGACACTGAACACTGAAGCTTTCTTT.

The chain carries TRBV6-1 and TRBJ1-4; maybe TRBD1 (6 bases). Germline V gene lookup returns CDR1 MNHNS and CDR2 SASEGT. The CDR3 contains 15 residues. Between the trimmed V and J ends, which lost 2 bases and 8 bases, there was a span of 15 bases. CDR3 DNA sequence: TGTGCCAGCAGTGAATGGGGGGGGGCAGCGGAAAAACTGTTTTTT. Protein: CASSEWGGAAEKLFF.

The gene calls are TRBV9 and TRBJ1-2, with TRBD1 matching over 7 bases. The CDR3 has 15 amino acids. From germline, CDR1 is SGDLS and CDR2 YYNGEE. V shed 0 bases, J shed 5 bases, and the junction held 7 bases outside the gene matches. This chain's CDR3 is CASSVGGQRLYGYTF. In DNA form, the CDR3 reads TGTGCCAGCAGCGTAGGGGGACAGCGCTTGTATGGCTACACCTTC.

The chain couples TRBV19 to TRBJ1-4; no firm D call. Germline values: CDR1 LNHDA, CDR2 SQIVND (reference sequence). Trimming removed 2 bases at V and 2 bases at J, with 6 bases between. The CDR3 contains 14 residues. The CDR3 loop reads CASSITVTNEKLFF. The CDR3 DNA follows: TGTGCCAGTAGTATAACGGTGACTAATGAAAAACTGTTTTTT. Looking up the rest from reference TRBV19 and TRBJ1-4 gives the full variable domain: DGGITQSPKYLFRKEGQNVTLSCEQNLNHDAMYWYRQDPGQGLRLIYYSQIVNDFQKGDIAEGYSVSREKKESFPLTVTSAQKNPTAFYLCASSITVTNEKLFFGSGTQLSVL.

The chain carries TRBV5-4 and TRBJ2-2; 8 bases align to TRBD1. The CDR3 contains 15 residues. Unmatched junction bases numbered 7, after V lost 4 bases and J lost 5 bases. Germline CDR1 SGHNT, CDR2 YYREEE (reference sequence). The CDR3: CASSPKQGETGELFF. In DNA form, the CDR3 reads TGTGCCAGCAGCCCAAAACAGGGGGAGACCGGGGAGCTGTTTTTT.

V is TRBV6-6 and J is TRBJ2-3; 7 bases match TRBD1. V trimming: 4 bases; J trimming: 2 bases; junction bases outside the gene matches: 3. CDR1 and CDR2 (germline): MNHNY, SVGAGI (reference sequence). This CDR3 region has 14 residues. The CDR3: CASSLQGFTDTQYF. CDR3 nucleotides: TGTGCCAGCAGTTTACAGGGGTTCACAGATACGCAGTATTTT.

V is TRBV15 and J is TRBJ2-3; 7 bases fit TRBD1. The J segment lost 3 bases and the V segment lost 0 bases, leaving 6 bases of the junction unmatched. The V gene's germline CDR1 is LNHNV and CDR2 YYDKDF (reference sequence). The CDR3 is 16 amino acids. CDR3 nucleotide sequence: TGTGCCACCAGCAGAGATAGAGCCAGGGGGACAGATACGCAGTATTTT. As protein: CATSRDRARGTDTQYF.